The subject of this entry is one T cell receptor (beta chain). The junction had 11 bases not matched to a gene; V was cut back by 0 bases and J by 2 bases. The CDR3 contains 17 residues. Looked up from germline, CDR1 is SGDLS and CDR2 is YYNGEE. The data derive from a study of shared clonotypes between healthy human individuals. Sequenced by immunoSEQ multiplex PCR; TCRdb stores in-frame clones only, minus some. Here the sample spans some 1.5 million clones, about 98% being singletons. This chain links TRBV9 with TRBJ2-7; 7 nucleotides agree with TRBD2. This TCR came from a man aged 25 to 40 in good health. The sample was naive CD4+ T cells sorted from blood. As to subset: CD45RA+ positively selected. DNA for the CDR3: TGTGCCAGCAGCGTAGCGGGAGGAGGCTTTACTGCCTACGAGCAGTACTTC. Translated, it gives CASSVAGGGFTAYEQYF.